Listed below are T cell receptor beta chains from one sample, sequenced in a study of blood T cell repertoires in COVID-19. Method: immunoSEQ multiplex PCR; TCRdb's copy keeps in-frame clones and lacks some. The sample carries about 95,000 clones, roughly nine tenths recorded once. What was sequenced was peripheral blood. The receptor set was obtained from a man aged 45 to 65 with COVID-19, enrolled during active disease. Both conserved end residues are part of each CDR3.

v_gene	CDR3aa
TRBV5-4	CASSPRQGIPEAFF
TRBV5-8	CASSSLTHSYTF
TRBV6-5	CASRRTGTENTEAFF
TRBV6-1	CASSEVANQPQHF
TRBV19	CASSITVGSHTSPLHF
TRBV5-1	CASSLGGRQANSPLHF
TRBV5-1	CASSSGTPDTGELFF
TRBV2	CASSGRDRGEKLFF
TRBV4-1	CASSRIVGQVGTEAFF
TRBV5-5	CASSLMGAGTGELFF
TRBV19	CASSIAQTSYNEQFF
TRBV5-4	CASSPAGLLYGYTF
TRBV30	CAWSAGFEQYF
TRBV5-1	CASSLDLAGANTDTQYF
TRBV20-1	CSASGQEYYEQYF
TRBV5-6	CASSLAGNEQYF
TRBV24-1	CATSDSPPRSSSTDTQYF